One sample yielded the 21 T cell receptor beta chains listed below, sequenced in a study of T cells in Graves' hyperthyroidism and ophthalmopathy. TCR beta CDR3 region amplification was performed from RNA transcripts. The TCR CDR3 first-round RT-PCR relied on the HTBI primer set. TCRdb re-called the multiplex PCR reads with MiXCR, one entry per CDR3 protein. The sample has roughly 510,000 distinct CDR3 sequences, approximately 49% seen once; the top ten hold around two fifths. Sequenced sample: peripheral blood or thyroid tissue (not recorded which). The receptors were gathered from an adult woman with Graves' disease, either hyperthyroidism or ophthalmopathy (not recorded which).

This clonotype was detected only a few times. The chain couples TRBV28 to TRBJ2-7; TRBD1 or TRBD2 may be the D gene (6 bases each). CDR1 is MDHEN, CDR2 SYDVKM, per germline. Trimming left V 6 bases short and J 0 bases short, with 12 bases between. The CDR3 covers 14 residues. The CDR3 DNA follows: TGTGCCAGCAGGGCACGGGGGCTCTCCTACGAGCAGTACTTC. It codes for CASRARGLSYEQYF.

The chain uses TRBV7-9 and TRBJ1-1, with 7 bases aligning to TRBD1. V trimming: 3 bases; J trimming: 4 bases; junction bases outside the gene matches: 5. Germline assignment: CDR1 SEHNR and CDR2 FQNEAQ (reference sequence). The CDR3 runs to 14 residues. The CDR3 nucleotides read TGTGCCAGCAGCTTGGGGACAGTGATCACTGAAGCTTTCTTT. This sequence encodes CASSLGTVITEAFF.

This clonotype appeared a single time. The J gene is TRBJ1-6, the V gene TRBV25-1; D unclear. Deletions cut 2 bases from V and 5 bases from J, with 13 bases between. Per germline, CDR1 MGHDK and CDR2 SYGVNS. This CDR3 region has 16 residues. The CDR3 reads CASSELGVPNNSPLHF. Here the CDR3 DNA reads TGTGCCAGCAGTGAACTCGGGGTTCCGAATAATTCACCCCTCCACTTT.

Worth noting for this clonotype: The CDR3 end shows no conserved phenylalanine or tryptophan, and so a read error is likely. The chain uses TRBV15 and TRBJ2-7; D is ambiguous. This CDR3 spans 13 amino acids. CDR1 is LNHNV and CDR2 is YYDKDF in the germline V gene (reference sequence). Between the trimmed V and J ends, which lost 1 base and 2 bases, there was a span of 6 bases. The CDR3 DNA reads TGTGCCACCAGCAGAGGAGTACCCTACGAGCAGTACCTC. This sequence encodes CATSRGVPYEQYL.

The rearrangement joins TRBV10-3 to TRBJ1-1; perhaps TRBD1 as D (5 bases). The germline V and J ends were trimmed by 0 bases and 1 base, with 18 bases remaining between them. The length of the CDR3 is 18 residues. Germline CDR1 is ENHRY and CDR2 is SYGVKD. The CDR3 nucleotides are TGTGCCATCAGTGAGTCGACCGGGGCACGGCGGGGGAACACTGAAGCTTTCTTT. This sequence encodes CAISESTGARRGNTEAFF.

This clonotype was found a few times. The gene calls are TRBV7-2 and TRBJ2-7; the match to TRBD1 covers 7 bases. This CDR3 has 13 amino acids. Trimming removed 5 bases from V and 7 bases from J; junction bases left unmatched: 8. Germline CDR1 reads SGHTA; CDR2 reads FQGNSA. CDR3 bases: TGTGCCAGCAGCAAGACAGGGCCCATGGAGCAGTACTTC. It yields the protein CASSKTGPMEQYF.

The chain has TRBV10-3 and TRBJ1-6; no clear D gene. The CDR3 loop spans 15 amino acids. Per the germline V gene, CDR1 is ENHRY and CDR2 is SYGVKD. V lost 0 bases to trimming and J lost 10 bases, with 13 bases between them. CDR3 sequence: CAISESEGIGSPLHF. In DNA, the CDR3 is TGTGCCATCAGTGAGTCTGAGGGCATTGGATCACCCCTCCACTTT.

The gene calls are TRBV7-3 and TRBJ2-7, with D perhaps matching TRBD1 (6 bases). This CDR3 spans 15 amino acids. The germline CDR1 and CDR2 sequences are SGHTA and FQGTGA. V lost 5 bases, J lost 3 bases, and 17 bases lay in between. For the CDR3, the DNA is TGTGCCAGCAGCCCGGGGCAGGGGCTTGGCTACGAGCAGTACTTC. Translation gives CASSPGQGLGYEQYF.

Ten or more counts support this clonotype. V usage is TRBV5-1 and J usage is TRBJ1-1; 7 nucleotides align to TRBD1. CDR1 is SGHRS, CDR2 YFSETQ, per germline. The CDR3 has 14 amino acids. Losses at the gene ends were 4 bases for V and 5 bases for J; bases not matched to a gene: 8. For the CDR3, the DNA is TGCGCCAGCAGCCCCGGGACAGCCCGAACTGAAGCTTTCTTT. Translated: CASSPGTARTEAFF.

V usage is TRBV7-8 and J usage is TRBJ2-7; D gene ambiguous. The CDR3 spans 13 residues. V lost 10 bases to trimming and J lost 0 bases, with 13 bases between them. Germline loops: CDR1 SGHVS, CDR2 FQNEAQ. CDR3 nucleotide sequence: TGTGCCACCGAACGTGTTGGCTCCTACGAGCAGTACTTC. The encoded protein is CATERVGSYEQYF.

The CDR3 region has the DNA TGTGCCATCAGTGAGGAACTAGCGGGATACCAAGAGACCCAGTACTTC. This encodes CAISEELAGYQETQYF. The chain uses TRBV10-3 and TRBJ2-5, with 10 bases that match TRBD2. Germline-derived CDR1 and CDR2 are ENHRY and SYGVKD. Losses at the gene ends were 2 bases for V and 0 bases for J; bases not matched to a gene: 3. The CDR3 length is 16 residues.

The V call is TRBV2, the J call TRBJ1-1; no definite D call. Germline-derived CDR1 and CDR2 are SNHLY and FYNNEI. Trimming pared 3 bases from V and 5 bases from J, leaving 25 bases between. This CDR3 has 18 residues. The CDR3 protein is CASSDGRPGVRLWTEAFF. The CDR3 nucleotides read TGTGCCAGCAGTGATGGGCGGCCTGGAGTGAGGTTGTGGACTGAAGCTTTCTTT.

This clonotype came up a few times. CDR3 nucleotides: TGTGCCAGCAGCTCTTACCGGGACAGGCACTACGAGCAGTACTTC. Residues: CASSSYRDRHYEQYF. V is TRBV11-2 and J is TRBJ2-7, with 8 nucleotides matching TRBD1. Germline loops: CDR1 SGHAT, CDR2 FQNNGV. The CDR3 totals 15 residues. Trimming took 4 bases from V and 3 from J; bases not matched to a gene: 8.

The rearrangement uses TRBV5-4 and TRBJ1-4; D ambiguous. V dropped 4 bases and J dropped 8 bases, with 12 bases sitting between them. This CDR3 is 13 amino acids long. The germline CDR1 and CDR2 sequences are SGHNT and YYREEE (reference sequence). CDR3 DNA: TGTGCCAGCAGCGAAGTGATCGGCGAAAAACTGTTTTTT. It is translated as CASSEVIGEKLFF.

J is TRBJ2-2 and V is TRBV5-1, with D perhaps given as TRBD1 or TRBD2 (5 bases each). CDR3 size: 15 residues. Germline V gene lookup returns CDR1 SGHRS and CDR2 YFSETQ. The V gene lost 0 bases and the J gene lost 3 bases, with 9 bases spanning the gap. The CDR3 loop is CASSLDGGDTGELFF. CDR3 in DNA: TGCGCCAGCAGCTTGGATGGGGGAGACACCGGGGAGCTGTTTTTT.

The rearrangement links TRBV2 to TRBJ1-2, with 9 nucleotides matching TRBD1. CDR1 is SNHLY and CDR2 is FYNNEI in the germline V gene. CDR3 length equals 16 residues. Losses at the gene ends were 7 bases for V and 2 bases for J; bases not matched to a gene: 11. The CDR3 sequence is CASTPGQGPKNYGYTF. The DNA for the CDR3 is TGTGCCAGCACTCCGGGACAGGGACCGAAAAACTATGGCTACACCTTC.

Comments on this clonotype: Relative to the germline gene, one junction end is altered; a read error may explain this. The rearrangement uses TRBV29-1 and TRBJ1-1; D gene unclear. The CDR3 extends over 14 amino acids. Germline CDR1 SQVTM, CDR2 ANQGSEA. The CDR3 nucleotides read TGTGCCTGGAGTTTAGGGCCCTCGAACACTGAAGCTTTCTTT. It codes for CAWSLGPSNTEAFF.

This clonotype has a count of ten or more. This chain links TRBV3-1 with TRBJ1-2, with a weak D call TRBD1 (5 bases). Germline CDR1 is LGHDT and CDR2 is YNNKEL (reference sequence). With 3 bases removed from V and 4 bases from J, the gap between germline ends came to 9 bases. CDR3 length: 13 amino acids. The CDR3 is CASSHRVSYGYTF. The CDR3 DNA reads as TGTGCCAGCAGCCACAGGGTGTCCTATGGCTACACCTTC.

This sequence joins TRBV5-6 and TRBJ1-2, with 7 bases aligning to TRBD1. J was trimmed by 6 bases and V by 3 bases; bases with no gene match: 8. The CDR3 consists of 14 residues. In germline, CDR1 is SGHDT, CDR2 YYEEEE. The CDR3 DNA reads TGTGCCAGCAGCTCAAAGGGACAGAGAAATGGCTACACCTTC. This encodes CASSSKGQRNGYTF.

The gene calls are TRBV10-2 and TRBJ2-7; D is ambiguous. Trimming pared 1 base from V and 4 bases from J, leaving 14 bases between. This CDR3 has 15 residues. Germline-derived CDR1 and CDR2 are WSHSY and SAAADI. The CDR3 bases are TGCGCCAGCAGTGAGTTGTTCGGGCTACCATACGAGCAGTACTTC. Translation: CASSELFGLPYEQYF.

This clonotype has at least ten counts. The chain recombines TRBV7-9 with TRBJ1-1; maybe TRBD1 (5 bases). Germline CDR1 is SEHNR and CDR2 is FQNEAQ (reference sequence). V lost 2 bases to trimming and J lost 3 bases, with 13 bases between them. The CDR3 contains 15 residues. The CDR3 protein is CASSLSGGGDTEAFF. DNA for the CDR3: TGTGCCAGCAGCTTATCAGGTGGGGGGGACACTGAAGCTTTCTTT. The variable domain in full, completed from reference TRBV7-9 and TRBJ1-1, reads DTGVSQNPRHKITKRGQNVTFRCDPISEHNRLYWYRQTLGQGPEFLTYFQNEAQLEKSRLLSDRFSAERPKGSFSTLEIQRTEQGDSAMYLCASSLSGGGDTEAFFGQGTRLTVV.